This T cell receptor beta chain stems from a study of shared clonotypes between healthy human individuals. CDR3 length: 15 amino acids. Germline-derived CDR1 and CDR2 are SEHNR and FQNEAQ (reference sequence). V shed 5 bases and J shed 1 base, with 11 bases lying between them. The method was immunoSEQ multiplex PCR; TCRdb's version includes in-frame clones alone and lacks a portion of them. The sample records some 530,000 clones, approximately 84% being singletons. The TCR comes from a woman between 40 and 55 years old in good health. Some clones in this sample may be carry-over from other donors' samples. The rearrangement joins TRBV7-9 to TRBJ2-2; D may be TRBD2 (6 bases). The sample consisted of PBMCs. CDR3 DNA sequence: TGTGCCAGCAGCCCGAGGGGAGGGAACACCGGGGAGCTGTTTTTT. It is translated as CASSPRGGNTGELFF.